Each of the 23 T cell receptor beta chains below was sequenced from the same sample in a study of CD8+CD57+ T cells in acquired aplastic anemia. The study profiled TCR beta VDJ and CDR3 using genomic DNA as template. One entry per CDR3 protein results from TCRdb running MiXCR on the reads. The repertoire holds fewer than 250,000 distinct CDR3 sequences, with around 45% as singletons. By flow cytometry, patients selected for sequencing had shown an expansion of CD8+CD57+ cells. The specimen sequenced was sorted CD4+, CD8+, or CD8+CD57+ T cells (not recorded which) from PBMCs. The receptors here all came from a human donor with aplastic anemia.

J is TRBJ2-7 and V is TRBV28, with TRBD2 as a possible D gene (6 bases). The CDR3 sequence is 16 residues long. The V end lost 1 base, the J end lost 4 bases, and 17 bases lay between the germline ends. Germline V gene data show CDR1 as MDHEN and CDR2 as SYDVKM. The CDR3: CASSLLFGSGFYEQYF. The CDR3, as DNA: TGTGCCAGCAGTTTATTGTTTGGGAGCGGGTTTTACGAGCAGTACTTC.

The rearrangement links TRBV29-1 to TRBJ2-7, with D unclear. The V and J ends lost 5 bases and 2 bases respectively, with 7 bases between them. CDR1 and CDR2 from the germline V gene are SQVTM and ANQGSEA. The CDR3 extends over 11 amino acids. The CDR3 DNA sequence: TGCAGCGTTTCCGATACCTACGAGCAGTACTTC. The encoded protein is CSVSDTYEQYF.

The chain couples TRBV20-1 to TRBJ1-5, with D hard to call. V was pared by 5 bases and J by 10 bases, with 30 bases between. This CDR3 spans 17 amino acids. CDR1 and CDR2 (germline): DFQATT, SNEGSKA (reference sequence). As DNA, the CDR3 is TGCAGTGCTCCAGAGTTATCGGAGAGGCCCTTGAACCGTCCCCAGCATTTT. Its protein is CSAPELSERPLNRPQHF.

This clonotype was detected only a few times. This clone may be a read error of a much larger clone one base away. The conserved phenylalanine or tryptophan is not found at the CDR3 terminus, so this likely reflects a read error. The chain uses TRBV4-3 and TRBJ2-7, with D perhaps TRBD1 (5 bases). V was cut by 1 base and J by 5 bases, with 12 bases left in between. Germline CDR1 LGHNA, CDR2 YSLEER. The CDR3 totals 14 residues. The CDR3 sequence is CASSQGRGIDEQYL. The CDR3 coding sequence is TGCGCCAGCAGCCAAGGAAGGGGCATCGACGAGCAGTACCTC.

This clonotype was counted many times. J is TRBJ2-7 and V is TRBV5-1; D is uncertain. The V gene lost 2 bases and the J gene lost 1 base, with 16 bases spanning the gap. CDR3 length: 16 residues. CDR1 is SGHRS and CDR2 is YFSETQ in the germline V gene. The DNA for the CDR3 is TGCGCCAGCAGCTTCTTCCCCCGGGCCGAGTCCTACGAGCAGTACTTC. The encoded protein is CASSFFPRAESYEQYF.

The rearrangement links TRBV3-1 to TRBJ2-7; 12 nucleotides match TRBD2. From germline, CDR1 is LGHDT and CDR2 YNNKEL (reference sequence). J gave up 3 bases and V 3 bases, and 3 bases lay outside the gene matches. This CDR3 is 15 amino acids long. CDR3 in DNA: TGTGCCAGCAGCCATTGGACTAGCGGGGTCTACGAGCAGTACTTC. Translation: CASSHWTSGVYEQYF.

This clonotype was detected ten times or more. The chain links TRBV9 to TRBJ1-5; TRBD1 is a possible D gene (6 bases). Germline assignment: CDR1 SGDLS and CDR2 YYNGEE. Trimming shortened V by 0 bases and J by 2 bases, and 6 bases separated the two germline ends. The CDR3 length is 14 residues. CDR3 bases: TGTGCCAGCAGCGTAGCAGGGGGCAATCAGCCCCAGCATTTT. Translating it yields CASSVAGGNQPQHF.

The rearrangement uses TRBV7-3 and TRBJ2-2; D call uncertain. The CDR3 consists of 12 residues. CDR1 and CDR2 from the germline V gene are SGHTA and FQGTGA. Deletions cut 2 bases from V and 5 bases from J, with 3 bases between. CDR3 sequence: CASSLATGELFF. CDR3 nucleotide sequence: TGTGCCAGCAGCTTAGCGACCGGGGAGCTGTTTTTT.

This clonotype was seen many times. This sequence joins TRBV7-3 and TRBJ2-1, with TRBD2 identical over 14 bases. Per germline, CDR1 SGHTA and CDR2 FQGTGA. This CDR3 region has 18 residues. The V segment lost 5 bases and the J segment 6 bases; nucleotides outside the gene matches: 12. DNA for the CDR3: TGTGCCAGCAGCAAACGGGGGACTAGCGGGAGTCGGATCAATGAGCAGTTCTTC. It encodes CASSKRGTSGSRINEQFF.

Note on this clonotype: No conserved phenylalanine or tryptophan is present at the end of the CDR3, so a read error is the likely explanation. V is TRBV9 and J is TRBJ2-5, with D possibly matching TRBD2 (5 bases). The CDR3 extends over 12 amino acids. Germline V gives CDR1 SGDLS, CDR2 YYNGEE. Trimming removed 0 bases at V and 9 bases at J, with 9 bases between. The CDR3 DNA is TGTGCCAGCAGCGTAGGAATCGGGGCCCAGTACCTC. It is translated as CASSVGIGAQYL.

The chain carries TRBV3-1 and TRBJ1-4; D is uncertain. Trimming took off 0 bases at V and 4 bases at J, with 15 bases between the two ends. CDR3 length: 17 residues. Germline V gene data show CDR1 as LGHDT and CDR2 as YNNKEL (reference sequence). CDR3 nucleotides: TGTGCCAGCAGCCAAGATTTCCAGAATCCCATTAATGAAAAACTGTTTTTT. Protein: CASSQDFQNPINEKLFF.

V and J are TRBV19 and TRBJ2-3; 7 nucleotides agree with TRBD2. The germline gives CDR1 LNHDA, CDR2 SQIVND (reference sequence). This CDR3 has 14 residues. Trimming at V came to 5 bases and at J to 4 bases, leaving 6 bases not matched to a gene. The CDR3 DNA reads TGTGCCAGTAGTGTTGGACTAGGGGCAGATACGCAGTATTTT. This gives the protein CASSVGLGADTQYF.

This clonotype was seen many times. The chain combines TRBV10-2 with TRBJ2-5; D unclear. Trimming removed 3 bases from V and 2 bases from J, with 7 bases in between. CDR3 length: 13 residues. Germline CDR1 reads WSHSY; CDR2 reads SAAADI. The CDR3 DNA sequence: TGCGCCAGCAGTGATAACCAGCAAGAGACCCAGTACTTC. Amino acid sequence: CASSDNQQETQYF.

In its sample, this clonotype was seen many times. The chain joins TRBV6-5 to TRBJ1-6, with 8 positions matching TRBD1. V trimming: 4 bases; J trimming: 9 bases; junction bases outside the gene matches: 14. CDR1 and CDR2 from the germline V gene are MNHEY and SVGAGI. The CDR3 sequence is 17 residues long. The CDR3 DNA is TGTGCCAGCAGTTTAGAGACAGGGGCGCGGTTGTCTTCACCCCTCCACTTT. It codes for CASSLETGARLSSPLHF.

This rearrangement joins TRBV20-1 to TRBJ1-3; 7 bases agree with TRBD1. The length of the CDR3 is 13 residues. The V segment lost 6 bases and the J segment 3 bases; nucleotides outside the gene matches: 5. Germline values: CDR1 DFQATT, CDR2 SNEGSKA (reference sequence). The CDR3 sequence: CSAHDRVGNTIYF. The CDR3 DNA reads TGCAGTGCCCACGACAGGGTTGGAAACACCATATATTTT.

This clonotype was counted ten times or more. This chain joins TRBV7-9 and TRBJ2-1; TRBD2 matches 12 bases. There are 16 residues in the CDR3. J lost 7 bases, V lost 6 bases, and 10 bases had no gene match. Germline loops: CDR1 SEHNR, CDR2 FQNEAQ (reference sequence). This CDR3 reads CASSILTSGGQNEQFF. CDR3 DNA: TGTGCCAGCAGTATCCTTACTAGCGGGGGGCAGAATGAGCAGTTCTTC.

For this clonotype: This may be a read error, as it is one base from a much larger clone. The rearrangement joins TRBV5-1 to TRBJ2-3, with TRBD2 identical over 10 bases. Germline assignment: CDR1 SGHRS and CDR2 YFSETQ. The CDR3 is made up of 16 amino acids. The CDR3, as DNA: TGCGCCAGCAGCACCGAAGCGGGGGGGTCCACAGATATGCAGTATTTT. Translating it yields CASSTEAGGSTDMQYF.

This clonotype was picked up many times. This chain joins TRBV6-4 and TRBJ2-3; TRBD2 aligns across 9 bases. V trimming: 0 bases; J trimming: 5 bases; junction bases outside the gene matches: 3. Germline CDR1 reads MRHNA; CDR2 reads SNTAGT. The CDR3 sequence is 15 residues long. The chain's CDR3 is CASSDSSGGGDTQYF. CDR3 bases: TGTGCCAGCAGTGACTCTAGCGGGGGTGGAGATACGCAGTATTTT.

This clonotype was detected only a few times. The V call is TRBV27, the J call TRBJ2-7, with a weak D call TRBD1 (5 bases). The CDR3 sequence is 13 residues long. The V end lost 2 bases, the J end lost 3 bases, and 8 bases lay between the germline ends. CDR1 is MNHEY and CDR2 is SMNVEV in the germline V gene (reference sequence). The CDR3 nucleotides read TGTGCCAGCAGTTTAACAGGTCACTACGAGCAGTACTTC. This gives the protein CASSLTGHYEQYF.

This clonotype was recorded only once. The chain employs TRBV24-1 and TRBJ2-5; D may be TRBD1 (5 bases). V gave up 0 bases and J gave up 9 bases, with 13 bases separating them. CDR1 and CDR2 from the germline V gene are KGHDR and SFDVKD. This CDR3 is 14 amino acids long. In DNA form, the CDR3 reads TGTGCCACCAGTGATTTGGACAGCAATCAGCCCCAGTACTTC. It yields the protein CATSDLDSNQPQYF.

The V and J genes are TRBV29-1 and TRBJ1-3; D possibly corresponds to TRBD1 (5 bases). CDR3 length: 14 amino acids. The V gene lost 1 base and the J gene lost 4 bases, with 11 bases spanning the gap. CDR1 is SQVTM, CDR2 ANQGSEA, per germline. The chain's CDR3 is CSVEGAGPGNTIYF. The CDR3 DNA sequence: TGCAGCGTTGAAGGAGCGGGACCGGGAAACACCATATATTTT.

This clonotype was observed at least ten times. This chain joins TRBV20-1 and TRBJ1-5; D is uncertain. Germline CDR1 is DFQATT and CDR2 is SNEGSKA (reference sequence). Trimming pared 1 base from V and 0 bases from J, leaving 16 bases between. CDR3 length: 17 residues. The CDR3 coding sequence is TGCAGTGCTAGAGGTAGTTCCCGGGCAAATAGCAATCAGCCCCAGCATTTT. Its protein product is CSARGSSRANSNQPQHF.

The chain couples TRBV11-2 to TRBJ2-1, with TRBD2 identical over 12 bases. Per the germline V gene, CDR1 is SGHAT and CDR2 is FQNNGV. The trim removed 8 bases at V and 7 bases at J, leaving 9 bases unmatched. The CDR3 runs to 15 residues. CDR3 coding DNA: TGTGCCAGCGGACCAGGGGGGACTAGCGGGAATGAGCAGTTCTTC. It translates to CASGPGGTSGNEQFF.